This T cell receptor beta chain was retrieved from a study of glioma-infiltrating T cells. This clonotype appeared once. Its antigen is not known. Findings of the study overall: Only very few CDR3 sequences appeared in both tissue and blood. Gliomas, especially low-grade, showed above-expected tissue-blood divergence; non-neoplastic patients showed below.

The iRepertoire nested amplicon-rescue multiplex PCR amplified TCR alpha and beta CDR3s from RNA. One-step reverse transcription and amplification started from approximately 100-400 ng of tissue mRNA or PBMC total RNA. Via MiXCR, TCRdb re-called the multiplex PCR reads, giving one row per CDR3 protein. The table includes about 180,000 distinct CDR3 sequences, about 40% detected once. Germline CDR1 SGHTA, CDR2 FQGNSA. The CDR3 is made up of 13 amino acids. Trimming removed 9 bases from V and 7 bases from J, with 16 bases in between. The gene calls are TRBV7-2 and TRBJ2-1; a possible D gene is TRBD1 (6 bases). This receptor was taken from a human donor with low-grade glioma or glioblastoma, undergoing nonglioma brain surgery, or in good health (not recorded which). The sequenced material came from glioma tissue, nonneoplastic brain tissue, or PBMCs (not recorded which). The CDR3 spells CARSSQGPNEQFF. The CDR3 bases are TGTGCCAGATCATCACAGGGCCCTAATGAGCAGTTCTTC.